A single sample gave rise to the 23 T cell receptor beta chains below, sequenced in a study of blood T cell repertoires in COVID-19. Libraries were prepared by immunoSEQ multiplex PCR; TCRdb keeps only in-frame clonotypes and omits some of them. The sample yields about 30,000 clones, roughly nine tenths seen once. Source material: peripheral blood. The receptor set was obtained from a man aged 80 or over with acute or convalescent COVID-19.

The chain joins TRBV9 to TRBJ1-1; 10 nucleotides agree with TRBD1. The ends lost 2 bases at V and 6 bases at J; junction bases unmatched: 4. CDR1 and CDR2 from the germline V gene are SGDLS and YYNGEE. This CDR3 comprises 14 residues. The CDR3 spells CASSVSGQGPEAFF. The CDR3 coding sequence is TGTGCCAGCAGCGTGTCGGGACAGGGGCCTGAAGCTTTCTTT.

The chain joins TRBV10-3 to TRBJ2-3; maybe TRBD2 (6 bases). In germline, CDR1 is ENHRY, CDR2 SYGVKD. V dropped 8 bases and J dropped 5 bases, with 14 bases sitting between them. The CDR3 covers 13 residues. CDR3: CAIGRERLDTQYF. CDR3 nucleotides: TGTGCCATCGGACGGGAGAGGTTAGATACGCAGTATTTT.

This CDR3 reads CASSLGWGDIQYF. The CDR3 region has the DNA TGCGCCAGCAGCTTAGGGTGGGGAGACATTCAGTACTTC. The genes are TRBV4-1 and TRBJ2-4, with D possibly TRBD2 on 5 matching bases. V was shortened by 5 bases and J by 8 bases, with 13 bases between the two germline ends. Germline assignment: CDR1 MGHRA and CDR2 YSYEKL. The CDR3 has 13 residues.

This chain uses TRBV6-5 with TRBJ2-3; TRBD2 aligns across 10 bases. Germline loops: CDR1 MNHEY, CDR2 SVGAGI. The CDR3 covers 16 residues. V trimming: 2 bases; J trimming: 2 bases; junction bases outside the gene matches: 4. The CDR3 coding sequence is TGTGCCAGCAGTTACACACTAGCGGGATACACAGATACGCAGTATTTT. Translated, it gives CASSYTLAGYTDTQYF.

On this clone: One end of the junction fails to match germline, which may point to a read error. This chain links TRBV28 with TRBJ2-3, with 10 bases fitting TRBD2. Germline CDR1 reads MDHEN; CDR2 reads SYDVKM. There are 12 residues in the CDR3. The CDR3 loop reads CASSLGLAGANF. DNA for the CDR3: TGTGCCAGCAGTTTAGGGCTAGCGGGGGCGAATTTT.

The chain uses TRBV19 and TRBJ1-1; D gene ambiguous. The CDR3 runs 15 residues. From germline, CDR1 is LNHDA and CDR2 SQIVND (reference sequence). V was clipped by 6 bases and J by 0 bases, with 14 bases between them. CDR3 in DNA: TGTGCCAGTAGGATTAGAGAGGAGATGAACACTGAAGCTTTCTTT. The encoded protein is CASRIREEMNTEAFF.

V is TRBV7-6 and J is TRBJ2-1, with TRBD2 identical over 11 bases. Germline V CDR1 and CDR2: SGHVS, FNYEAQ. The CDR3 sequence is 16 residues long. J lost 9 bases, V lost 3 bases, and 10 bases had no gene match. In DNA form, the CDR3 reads TGTGCCAGCAGCTTCAATAGCGGGAGGGCCCTTGTTGAGCAGTTCTTC. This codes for CASSFNSGRALVEQFF.

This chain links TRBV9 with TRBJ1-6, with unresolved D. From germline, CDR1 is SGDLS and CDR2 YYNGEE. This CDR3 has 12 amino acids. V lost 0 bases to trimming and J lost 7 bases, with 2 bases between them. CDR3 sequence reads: CASSVANSPLHF. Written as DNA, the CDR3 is TGTGCCAGCAGCGTAGCGAATTCACCCCTCCACTTT.

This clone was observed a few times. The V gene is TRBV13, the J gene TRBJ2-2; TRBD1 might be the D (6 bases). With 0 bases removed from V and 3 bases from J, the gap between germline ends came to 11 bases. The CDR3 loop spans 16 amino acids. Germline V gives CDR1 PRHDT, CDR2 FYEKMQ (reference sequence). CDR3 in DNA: TGTGCCAGCAGCTTAGGCCACAGGGTGGACACCGGGGAGCTGTTTTTT. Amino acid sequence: CASSLGHRVDTGELFF.

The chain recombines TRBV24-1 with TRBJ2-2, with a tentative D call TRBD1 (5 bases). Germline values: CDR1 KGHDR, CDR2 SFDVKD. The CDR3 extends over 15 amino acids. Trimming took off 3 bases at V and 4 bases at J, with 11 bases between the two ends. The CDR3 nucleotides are TGTGCCACCAGTGATCCCGGTCAGGGCACCGGGGAGCTGTTTTTT. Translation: CATSDPGQGTGELFF.

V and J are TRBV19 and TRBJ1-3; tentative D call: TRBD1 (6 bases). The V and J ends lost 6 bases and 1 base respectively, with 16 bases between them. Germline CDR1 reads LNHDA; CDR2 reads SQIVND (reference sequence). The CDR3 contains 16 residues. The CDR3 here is CASRGTYRESGNTIYF. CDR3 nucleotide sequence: TGTGCCAGTAGGGGGACCTACAGGGAATCTGGAAACACCATATATTTT.

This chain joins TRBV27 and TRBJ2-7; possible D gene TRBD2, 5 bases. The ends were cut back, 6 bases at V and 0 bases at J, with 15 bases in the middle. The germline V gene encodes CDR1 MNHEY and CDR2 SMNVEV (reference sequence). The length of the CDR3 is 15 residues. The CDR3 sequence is CASRVLGLSSYEQYF. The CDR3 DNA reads TGTGCCAGCAGAGTTCTAGGACTCAGCTCCTACGAGCAGTACTTC.

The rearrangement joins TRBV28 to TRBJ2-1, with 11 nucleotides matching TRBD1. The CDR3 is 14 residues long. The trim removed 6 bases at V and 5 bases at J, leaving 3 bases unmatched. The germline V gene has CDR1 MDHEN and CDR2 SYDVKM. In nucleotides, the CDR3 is TGTGCCAGCAGAAGGGACAGGGGGGACAATGAGCAGTTCTTC. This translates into CASRRDRGDNEQFF. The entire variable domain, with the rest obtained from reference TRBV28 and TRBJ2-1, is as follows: DVKVTQSSRYLVKRTGEKVFLECVQDMDHENMFWYRQDPGLGLRLIYFSYDVKMKEKGDIPEGYSVSREKKERFSLILESASTNQTSMYLCASRRDRGDNEQFFGPGTRLTVL.

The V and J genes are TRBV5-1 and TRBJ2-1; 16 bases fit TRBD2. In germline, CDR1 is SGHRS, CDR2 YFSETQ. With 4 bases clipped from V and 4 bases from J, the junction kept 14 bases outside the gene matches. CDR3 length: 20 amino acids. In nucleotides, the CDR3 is TGCGCCAGCAGCCGGCCCTCCGGGACTAGCGGGAGGGCCGGGTACAATGAGCAGTTCTTC. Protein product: CASSRPSGTSGRAGYNEQFF.

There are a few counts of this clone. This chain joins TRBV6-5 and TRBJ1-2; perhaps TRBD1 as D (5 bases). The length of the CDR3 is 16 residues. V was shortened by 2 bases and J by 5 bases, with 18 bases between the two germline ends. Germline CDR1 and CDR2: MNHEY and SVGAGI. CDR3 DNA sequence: TGTGCCAGCAGTTACGGATTCGCGGAGCAGGGATATGGCTACACCTTC. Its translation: CASSYGFAEQGYGYTF.

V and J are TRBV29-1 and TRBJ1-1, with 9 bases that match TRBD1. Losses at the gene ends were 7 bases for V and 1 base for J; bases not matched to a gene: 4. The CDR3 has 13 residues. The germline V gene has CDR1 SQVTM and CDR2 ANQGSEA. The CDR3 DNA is TGCAGCGGCACAGGGGGCCCGAACACTGAAGCTTTCTTT. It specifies CSGTGGPNTEAFF.

The CDR3 sequence is CASSGVRRYMVGTEAFF. The CDR3 region has the DNA TGCGCCAGCAGTGGAGTGAGGCGCTACATGGTTGGGACTGAAGCTTTCTTT. J is TRBJ1-1 and V is TRBV10-2; D is unresolved. The CDR3 contains 17 residues. Trimming pared 4 bases from V and 5 bases from J, leaving 23 bases between. Germline V gene lookup returns CDR1 WSHSY and CDR2 SAAADI.

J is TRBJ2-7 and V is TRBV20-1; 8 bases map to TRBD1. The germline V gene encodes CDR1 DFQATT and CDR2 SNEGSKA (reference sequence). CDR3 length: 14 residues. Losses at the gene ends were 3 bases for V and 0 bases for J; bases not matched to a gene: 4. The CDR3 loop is CSASPGTGSYEQYF. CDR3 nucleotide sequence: TGCAGTGCTAGTCCCGGGACAGGCTCCTACGAGCAGTACTTC.

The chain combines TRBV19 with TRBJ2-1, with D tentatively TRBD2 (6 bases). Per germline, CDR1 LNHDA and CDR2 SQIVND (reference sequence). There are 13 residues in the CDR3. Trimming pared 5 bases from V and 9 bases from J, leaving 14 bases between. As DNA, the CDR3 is TGTGCCAGTAGTCAAGGCTTCGGGGGTGAGCAGTTCTTC. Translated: CASSQGFGGEQFF.

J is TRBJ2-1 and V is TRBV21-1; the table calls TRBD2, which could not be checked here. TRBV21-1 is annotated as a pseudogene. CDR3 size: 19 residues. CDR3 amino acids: CASCQQIGVSGGLVDEQFF. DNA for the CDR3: TGTGCCAGCTGCCAGCAAATCGGGGTTAGCGGTGGATTGGTGGATGAGCAGTTCTTC.

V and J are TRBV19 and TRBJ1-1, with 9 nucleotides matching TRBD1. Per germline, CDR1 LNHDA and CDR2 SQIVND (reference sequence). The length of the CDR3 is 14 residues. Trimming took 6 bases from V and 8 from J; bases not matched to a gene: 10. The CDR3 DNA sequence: TGTGCCAGTAGACCGGACAGGGGACGTAACGAAGCTTTCTTT. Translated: CASRPDRGRNEAFF.

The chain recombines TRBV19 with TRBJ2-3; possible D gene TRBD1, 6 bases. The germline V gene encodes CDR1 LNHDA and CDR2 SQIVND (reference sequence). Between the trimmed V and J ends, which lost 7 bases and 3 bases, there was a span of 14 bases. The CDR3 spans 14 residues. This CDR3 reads CASTDSQGTDTQYF. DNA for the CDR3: TGTGCCAGTACGGACAGCCAGGGGACAGATACGCAGTATTTT.

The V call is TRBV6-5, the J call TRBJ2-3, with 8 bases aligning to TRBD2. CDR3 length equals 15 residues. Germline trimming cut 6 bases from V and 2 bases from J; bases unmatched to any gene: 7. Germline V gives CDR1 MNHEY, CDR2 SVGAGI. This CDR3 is CASSHREGVTDTQYF. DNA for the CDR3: TGTGCCAGCAGCCATCGGGAGGGCGTCACAGATACGCAGTATTTT.